This T cell receptor beta chain was captured in a study of blood T cell repertoires in COVID-19. Assay: immunoSEQ multiplex PCR; the TCRdb copy retains only in-frame clones and omits some. This sample has fewer than 300,000 clones; 80% to 95% occur once, and the top ten carry 0.95% to 1.3%. The germline CDR1 and CDR2 sequences are MNHEY and SMNVEV (reference sequence). Losses at the gene ends were 6 bases for V and 4 bases for J; bases not matched to a gene: 5. The CDR3 is made up of 13 amino acids. The clonotype was recovered from a woman in her 30s who had recovered from COVID-19. The chain recombines TRBV27 with TRBJ2-7; 8 bases line up with TRBD1. The source material was PBMCs or T cells enriched from blood (not recorded which). CDR3 residues: CASSLDRAYEQYF. CDR3 DNA sequence: TGTGCCAGCAGCCTGGACAGGGCTTACGAGCAGTACTTC.